The clone carrying this T cell receptor beta chain has just one count. This same CDR3 is encoded by further DNA sequences in the sample. Generated by immunoSEQ multiplex PCR, the TCRdb table keeps only in-frame clones and is missing some. In the table there are a few million clones, roughly 92% of which are singletons. The record originates from a study of shared clonotypes between healthy human individuals. The material sequenced was naive CD4+ T cells from PBMCs. The subset here: CD45RA+ positively selected. This TCR came from a man aged 18 to 29 in good health. Some clones in this sample may be carry-over from other donors' samples.

Here the CDR3 reads CASSLGRGSTDTQYF. The CDR3, as DNA: TGCGCCAGCAGCTTGGGCAGAGGCAGCACAGATACGCAGTATTTT. This chain uses TRBV5-1 with TRBJ2-3; D is unresolved. The CDR3 spans 15 residues. Germline CDR1 SGHRS, CDR2 YFSETQ. The V and J ends lost 0 bases and 0 bases respectively, with 8 bases between them.